This T cell receptor beta chain was identified during a study of blood T cell repertoires in COVID-19. As for the study in general: Acute and convalescent COVID-19 samples came from the United States, Italy and Spain. From T cells, B-cell-depleted T cells, or PBMCs came the material, which was cDNA or gDNA.

Authors' processing steps: Reference gene primers were amplified, and this amplification served to estimate nucleated cell counts. Profiling relied on immunoSEQ multiplex PCR, and the TCRdb table lists in-frame clones only, not all of them. V and J calls and clone size are as listed in that table; D and trimming were resolved from the DNA. The table shows roughly 20,000 clones, with about nine tenths occurring only once. J gave up 0 bases and V 5 bases, and 10 bases lay outside the gene matches. Germline CDR1 and CDR2: SGHTA and FQGNSA. The length of the CDR3 is 17 residues. The TCR sequence derives from a human donor with active COVID-19. The donor label of this sample is uncertain. The sample taken for sequencing was peripheral blood. The chain links TRBV7-2 to TRBJ2-5, with TRBD2 matching over 9 bases. The CDR3 DNA sequence: TGTGCCAGCAGCCCTAGGAAGGTAGCGGGGGACCAAGAGACCCAGTACTTC. Translated: CASSPRKVAGDQETQYF.